The 21 T cell receptor beta chains in this list originate from one sample, sequenced in a study of cytomegalovirus exposure and HLA in healthy donors. It was with 60 Vbeta and 13 Jbeta primers that the PCR ran. Measured with immunoSEQ multiplex PCR; TCRdb has only the in-frame clones, and not every one. The data contain tens of thousands of clones, 65% to 80% of them singletons. The source material was PBMCs. The source of these receptors is a woman between 25 and 40 years old in good health and CMV-seronegative.

This rearrangement joins TRBV7-9 to TRBJ1-2; D is unclear. The CDR3 is 15 amino acids. Between the trimmed V and J ends, which lost 3 bases and 4 bases, there was a span of 15 bases. CDR1 and CDR2 from the germline V gene are SEHNR and FQNEAQ (reference sequence). CDR3 coding DNA: TGTGCCAGCAGCTTCTCCGGGGAGGGATTCTATGGCTACACCTTC. Amino acids: CASSFSGEGFYGYTF.

This clone turned up a few times. The chain joins TRBV6-1 to TRBJ1-5; 8 positions match TRBD1. Germline V gene data show CDR1 as MNHNS and CDR2 as SASEGT. With V trimmed by 6 bases and J by 7 bases, 5 bases remained unmatched. The CDR3 has 13 amino acids. CDR3 coding DNA: TGTGCCAGCAGGGAAACAGGGGGGCAGCCCCAGCATTTT. This codes for CASRETGGQPQHF.

The DNA for the CDR3 is TGTGCCAGCAGCATTCGACTAGCAACTACGAGTGAGCAGTTCTTC. Translated: CASSIRLATTSEQFF. The chain couples TRBV11-3 to TRBJ2-1, with 7 bases that match TRBD2. Germline CDR1 is SGHNT and CDR2 is YENEEA. There are 15 residues in the CDR3. After removal of 5 bases from V and 9 bases from J, the junction contained 13 bases not matched to a gene. The complete variable domain, with remaining parts taken from reference TRBV11-3 and TRBJ2-1, reads EAGVVQSPRYKIIEKKQPVAFWCNPISGHNTLYWYLQNLGQGPELLIRYENEEAVDDSQLPKDRFSAERLKGVDSTLKIQPAELGDSAVYLCASSIRLATTSEQFFGPGTRLTVL.

The chain recombines TRBV19 with TRBJ1-2; possible D gene TRBD1, 6 bases. The ends were cut back, 3 bases at V and 6 bases at J, with 11 bases in the middle. The CDR3 spans 13 residues. From germline, CDR1 is LNHDA and CDR2 SQIVND (reference sequence). CDR3 sequence (DNA): TGTGCCAGTAGTATGAGACAGGTGAATGGCTACACCTTC. Residues: CASSMRQVNGYTF.

The rearrangement joins TRBV18 to TRBJ2-2, with 11 bases that match TRBD2. Germline V gene data show CDR1 as KGHSH and CDR2 as LQKENI. The junction had 2 bases not matched to a gene; V was cut back by 8 bases and J by 0 bases. CDR3 length: 15 residues. The CDR3 loop reads CASTGLAANTGELFF. CDR3 DNA sequence: TGTGCCAGCACGGGACTAGCGGCGAACACCGGGGAGCTGTTTTTT.

The J gene is TRBJ1-1, the V gene TRBV5-8; the D is unclear. From germline, CDR1 is SGHTS and CDR2 YDEGEE. The CDR3 extends over 15 amino acids. V was cut by 5 bases and J by 4 bases, with 18 bases left in between. CDR3 bases: TGTGCCAGCAGTTTTCGTACTCAGGAATCCACTGAAGCTTTCTTT. Translation gives CASSFRTQESTEAFF.

The chain links TRBV5-1 to TRBJ2-3, with TRBD2 identical over 8 bases. Germline CDR1 SGHRS, CDR2 YFSETQ. The V segment lost 0 bases and the J segment 4 bases; nucleotides outside the gene matches: 4. The CDR3 is 15 amino acids. The CDR3 DNA reads TGCGCCAGCAGCTTGGCTGGACTAGCTGCAGATACGCAGTATTTT. Encoded protein: CASSLAGLAADTQYF.

This chain connects TRBV5-8 to TRBJ2-2; 8 bases fit TRBD1. This CDR3 region has 17 residues. Losses at the gene ends were 4 bases for V and 3 bases for J; bases not matched to a gene: 11. Germline CDR1 SGHTS, CDR2 YDEGEE. The CDR3 sequence is CASSPRETGAYTGELFF. In DNA, the CDR3 is TGTGCCAGCAGCCCGAGGGAGACAGGGGCCTACACCGGGGAGCTGTTTTTT. The variable domain in full, with the rest retrieved from reference TRBV5-8 and TRBJ2-2, is EAGVTQSPTHLIKTRGQQATLRCSPISGHTSVYWYQQALGLGLQFLLWYDEGEERNRGNFPPRFSGRQFPNYSSELNVNALELEDSALYLCASSPRETGAYTGELFFGEGSRLTVL.

This clone has just one count. The J gene is TRBJ1-2, the V gene TRBV21-1; the table's D call TRBD1 went unverified against the DNA. TRBV21-1 is recorded as a pseudogene. This CDR3 has 18 amino acids. CDR3 loop: CASSKGEEGAGVNYGYTF. DNA for the CDR3: TGTGCCAGCAGCAAAGGAGAGGAGGGGGCCGGGGTCAACTATGGCTACACCTTC.

The chain uses TRBV19 and TRBJ1-2; D remains unclear. CDR1 is LNHDA, CDR2 SQIVND, per germline (reference sequence). The CDR3 loop spans 15 amino acids. The V gene lost 7 bases and the J gene lost 4 bases, with 19 bases spanning the gap. CDR3 nucleotides: TGTGCCAGTATGGGAGCTCAAGGACGGAGCTATGGCTACACCTTC. As protein: CASMGAQGRSYGYTF.

The CDR3 protein is CASSSRGGGPYEQYF. The CDR3 DNA is TGTGCCAGCAGCTCCAGGGGCGGGGGGCCCTACGAGCAGTACTTC. The J gene is TRBJ2-7, the V gene TRBV13; TRBD2 aligns across 8 bases. The germline CDR1 and CDR2 sequences are PRHDT and FYEKMQ (reference sequence). Unmatched junction bases numbered 7, after V lost 4 bases and J lost 2 bases. The CDR3 length is 15 residues. Using reference TRBV13 and TRBJ2-7 for the parts outside the CDR3, the full variable domain is AAGVIQSPRHLIKEKRETATLKCYPIPRHDTVYWYQQGPGQDPQFLISFYEKMQSDKGSIPDRFSAQQFSDYHSELNMSSLELGDSALYFCASSSRGGGPYEQYFGPGTRLTVT.

The V gene is TRBV7-9, the J gene TRBJ1-2, with 11 bases lining up with TRBD1. This CDR3 is built from 15 residues. Germline CDR1 reads SEHNR; CDR2 reads FQNEAQ (reference sequence). The V and J ends lost 4 bases and 4 bases, in that order; junction bases with no gene match: 5. The CDR3 loop reads CASSSGQGEGYGYTF. The CDR3 DNA reads TGTGCCAGCAGCTCGGGACAGGGGGAGGGCTATGGCTACACCTTC.

A few counts support this clone. The V gene is TRBV29-1, the J gene TRBJ2-5; 7 bases map to TRBD1. From germline, CDR1 is SQVTM and CDR2 ANQGSEA. The CDR3 covers 12 residues. V was pared by 6 bases and J by 5 bases, with 6 bases of the junction left unmatched. The CDR3 DNA follows: TGCAGCGTCGACAGGGCCAGGGAGACCCAGTACTTC. The encoded protein is CSVDRARETQYF.

The J gene is TRBJ1-2, the V gene TRBV19; D is undetermined. The V and J ends lost 0 bases and 4 bases respectively, with 3 bases between them. Germline CDR1 and CDR2: LNHDA and SQIVND (reference sequence). The CDR3 is 12 residues long. The CDR3 nucleotides are TGTGCCAGTAGTATAGACAGCTATGGCTACACCTTC. Translated: CASSIDSYGYTF.

The chain's CDR3 is CASSAGTSGGNEQFF. CDR3 in DNA: TGTGCCAGCAGTGCCGGGACTAGCGGCGGCAATGAGCAGTTCTTC. This rearrangement joins TRBV6-1 to TRBJ2-1; 11 bases fit TRBD2. Germline CDR1 MNHNS, CDR2 SASEGT. The CDR3 length is 15 residues. With V trimmed by 4 bases and J by 6 bases, 5 bases remained unmatched.

V gene TRBV5-6 combines with J gene TRBJ2-5; 9 bases map to TRBD2. This CDR3 spans 15 amino acids. V lost 3 bases, J lost 1 base, and 4 bases stayed unmatched. CDR1 SGHDT and CDR2 YYEEEE come from the germline V gene. DNA for the CDR3: TGTGCCAGCAGCTCTAAGCGGGGGGTCCAAGAGACCCAGTACTTC. This sequence encodes CASSSKRGVQETQYF.

The chain carries TRBV11-2 and TRBJ2-5; TRBD1 is a possible D gene (6 bases). The assigned J gene may be wrong: the sequence end matches TRBJ2-7 better. The CDR3 loop spans 15 amino acids. CDR1 is SGHAT and CDR2 is FQNNGV in the germline V gene. The CDR3: CASSLDPGQTYEQYF. CDR3 nucleotide sequence: TGTGCCAGCAGCTTAGATCCAGGACAGACCTACGAGCAGTACTTC.

This clone was found a few times. The chain combines TRBV2 with TRBJ2-7; D is possibly TRBD1 (5 bases). The V gene lost 3 bases and the J gene lost 5 bases, with 11 bases spanning the gap. The CDR3 has 13 residues. Germline V gene data show CDR1 as SNHLY and CDR2 as FYNNEI. The CDR3 sequence: CASSEGPEDEQYF. The CDR3 DNA sequence: TGTGCCAGCAGTGAGGGGCCCGAGGACGAGCAGTACTTC.

Regarding this clone: The same CDR3 can be traced to other DNA sequences in this sample. This chain connects TRBV6-4 to TRBJ2-3, with 9 bases lining up with TRBD2. V was pared by 4 bases and J by 1 base, with 0 bases of the junction left unmatched. Germline-derived CDR1 and CDR2 are MRHNA and SNTAGT. The CDR3 runs to 14 residues. CDR3 in DNA: TGTGCCAGCAGTGTAGCGGGAGGCACAGATACGCAGTATTTT. The encoded protein is CASSVAGGTDTQYF.

The chain has TRBV29-1 and TRBJ2-1; maybe TRBD2 (6 bases). Germline V gives CDR1 SQVTM, CDR2 ANQGSEA. The V gene lost 3 bases and the J gene lost 2 bases, with 8 bases spanning the gap. This CDR3 has 13 amino acids. The chain's CDR3 is CSVEGGAYNEQFF. In nucleotides, the CDR3 is TGCAGCGTTGAGGGGGGTGCCTACAATGAGCAGTTCTTC.

The V and J genes are TRBV18 and TRBJ1-2; 11 nucleotides line up with TRBD1. The germline gives CDR1 KGHSH, CDR2 LQKENI. The CDR3 is 15 residues long. Trimming at V came to 6 bases and at J to 8 bases, leaving 11 bases not matched to a gene. In DNA, the CDR3 is TGTGCCAGCTCTCAGGACAGGGGGCCGACGAGAGGCTACACCTTC. The encoded protein is CASSQDRGPTRGYTF.